These 20 T cell receptor beta chains came from one sample sequenced in a study of Ad26.COV2.S vaccination and SARS-CoV-2 variants. The treatment is: about 20 received Ad26.COV2.S at low or high dose, single or two shots; 5 received placebo; per-sample allocation not given. Specimens were obtained on day 63 following the first vaccine or placebo injection. Generated by immunoSEQ multiplex PCR, the TCRdb table keeps only in-frame clones and is missing some. Of 200,000 to 300,000 clones listed, roughly nine tenths are singletons. The source material was peripheral blood, sampled in a trial of Ad26.COV2.S vaccine versus placebo. These receptors all come from a person aged 18-65 years who received the Ad26.COV2.S COVID-19 vaccine or a placebo.

The rearrangement joins TRBV5-1 to TRBJ2-4, with 7 bases matching TRBD1. V was clipped by 4 bases and J by 0 bases; unmatched bases: 10. The V gene's germline CDR1 is SGHRS and CDR2 YFSETQ. This CDR3 is 17 amino acids long. This CDR3 reads CASSAGGQDLAKNIQYF. CDR3 coding DNA: TGCGCCAGCAGCGCCGGTGGACAGGACCTAGCCAAAAACATTCAGTACTTC.

This sequence joins TRBV21-1 and TRBJ1-2. TRBV21-1 is a pseudogene segment. This CDR3 region has 13 residues. CDR3 protein: CASSKRVREVYTF. CDR3 DNA sequence: TGTGCTAGCAGCAAACGGGTGAGAGAGGTCTACACCTTC.

The chain employs TRBV5-4 and TRBJ1-2; 10 bases line up with TRBD1. CDR1 SGHNT and CDR2 YYREEE come from the germline V gene (reference sequence). This CDR3 has 15 residues. Trimming cost V 5 bases and J 7 bases; bases outside gene matches: 11. CDR3 residues: CASRGGTGVISGYTF. CDR3 nucleotide sequence: TGTGCCAGCAGGGGAGGGACAGGGGTAATCAGTGGCTACACCTTC. Drawing the rest from reference TRBV5-4 and TRBJ1-2, the complete variable domain is ETGVTQSPTHLIKTRGQQVTLRCSSQSGHNTVSWYQQALGQGPQFIFQYYREEENGRGNFPPRFSGLQFPNYSSELNVNALELDDSALYLCASRGGTGVISGYTFGSGTRLTVV.

This chain connects TRBV7-2 to TRBJ2-7, with no clear D. The CDR3 spans 13 residues. CDR1 and CDR2 from the germline V gene are SGHTA and FQGNSA. V lost 4 bases and J lost 4, with 11 bases in between. Here the CDR3 reads CASSSIGSYEQYF. CDR3 DNA sequence: TGTGCCAGCAGCTCAATCGGCAGTTACGAGCAGTACTTC.

The rearrangement joins TRBV9 to TRBJ1-3; TRBD1 matches at 9 bases. This CDR3 has 16 amino acids. Germline values: CDR1 SGDLS, CDR2 YYNGEE. The V and J ends lost 0 bases and 1 base, in that order; junction bases with no gene match: 2. The CDR3 reads CASSVGGTGSGNTIYF. CDR3 bases: TGTGCCAGCAGCGTAGGGGGGACAGGGTCTGGAAACACCATATATTTT.

In its sample, this clone was seen a few times. This chain links TRBV10-3 with TRBJ2-1, with D hard to call. This CDR3 comprises 14 residues. Per germline, CDR1 ENHRY and CDR2 SYGVKD. V was shortened by 10 bases and J by 0 bases, with 13 bases between the two germline ends. Written as DNA, the CDR3 is TGTGCCACGGCAGCGACAAGCTCCTACAATGAGCAGTTCTTC. The encoded protein is CATAATSSYNEQFF.

The CDR3 DNA is TGCAGCGTTGAAGAGGGAGGGAGTGGAAAACTGTTTTTT. It translates to CSVEEGGSGKLFF. The chain uses TRBV29-1 and TRBJ1-4; D is undetermined. Germline V gene sequence: CDR1 SQVTM, CDR2 ANQGSEA. V was shortened by 0 bases and J by 10 bases, with 12 bases between the two germline ends. The CDR3 is 13 residues long.

This chain connects TRBV19 to TRBJ2-3; TRBD2 aligns across 9 bases. The trim removed 4 bases at V and 2 bases at J, leaving 4 bases unmatched. Germline V gene data show CDR1 as LNHDA and CDR2 as SQIVND (reference sequence). The CDR3 runs to 15 residues. CDR3 in DNA: TGTGCCAGTAGTAGGCGGGGGGGGACCACAGATACGCAGTATTTT. Translating it yields CASSRRGGTTDTQYF.

The CDR3 sequence: CASSIAGGARTEAFF. The CDR3 bases are TGTGCCAGTAGTATAGCGGGGGGGGCGCGAACTGAAGCTTTCTTT. The V call is TRBV19, the J call TRBJ1-1; D possibly corresponds to TRBD1 (6 bases). Per the germline V gene, CDR1 is LNHDA and CDR2 is SQIVND (reference sequence). Trimming shortened V by 1 base and J by 5 bases, and 14 bases separated the two germline ends. This CDR3 comprises 15 residues.

The chain combines TRBV6-2 or TRBV6-3 with TRBJ1-1; D is unclear. V lost 0 bases and J lost 5, with 13 bases in between. The CDR3 is 15 amino acids. The germline V gene has CDR1 MNHEY and CDR2 SVGEGT. The chain's CDR3 is CASSYSIRTQTEAFF. Written as DNA, the CDR3 is TGTGCCAGCAGTTACTCGATTCGGACCCAGACTGAAGCTTTCTTT.

The chain couples TRBV3-1 (or the pseudogene TRBV3-2) to TRBJ1-4; maybe TRBD1 (5 bases). The germline V and J ends were trimmed by 6 bases and 7 bases, with 21 bases remaining between them. The CDR3 extends over 16 amino acids. In germline, CDR1 is LGHDT, CDR2 YNNKEL (reference sequence). The CDR3 nucleotides are TGTGCCAGCAGTCCCTCAAGCGCGGGGGGAGGTGAAAAACTGTTTTTT. Its translation is CASSPSSAGGGEKLFF.

The chain recombines TRBV3-1 (or the pseudogene TRBV3-2) with TRBJ2-1, with TRBD2 as a possible D gene (5 bases). V dropped 4 bases and J dropped 1 base, with 11 bases sitting between them. The CDR3 totals 15 residues. The germline V gene encodes CDR1 LGHDT and CDR2 YNNKEL (reference sequence). The CDR3: CASSPRLASYNEQFF. The CDR3 region has the DNA TGTGCCAGCAGCCCCAGGCTAGCATCCTACAATGAGCAGTTCTTC.

Of note for this clone: The germline gene is not matched at one end of the junction; a read error may be the cause. The chain has TRBV6-6 and TRBJ2-7, with TRBD1 matching 10 bases. This CDR3 has 13 amino acids. Germline V gene data show CDR1 as MNHNY and CDR2 as SVGAGI (reference sequence). The CDR3 loop reads CASSYGLGQGSIF. CDR3 nucleotide sequence: TGTGCCAGCAGTTATGGCCTGGGACAGGGGTCCATCTTC.

Note on this clone: Additional DNA sequences in this sample encode the identical CDR3. The chain employs TRBV30 and TRBJ1-4; D might be TRBD1 (6 bases). Germline CDR1 GTSNPN, CDR2 SVGIG (reference sequence). V was shortened by 0 bases and J by 4 bases, with 9 bases between the two germline ends. The CDR3 has 14 residues. This CDR3 reads CAWSVGGSNEKLFF. CDR3 bases: TGTGCCTGGAGTGTAGGGGGAAGTAATGAAAAACTGTTTTTT.

The chain carries TRBV10-3 and TRBJ1-5; D gene ambiguous. This CDR3 is 13 amino acids long. V was clipped by 4 bases and J by 5 bases, with 9 bases between them. Germline assignment: CDR1 ENHRY and CDR2 SYGVKD. Here the CDR3 DNA reads TGTGCCATCAGTGCTGGTTCCGATCAGCCCCAGCATTTT. It codes for CAISAGSDQPQHF.

V and J are TRBV3-1 (or the pseudogene TRBV3-2) and TRBJ2-5; 8 bases align to TRBD1. V gave up 6 bases and J gave up 5 bases; unmatched junction bases: 11. CDR3 size: 15 residues. Germline CDR1 LGHDT, CDR2 YNNKEL (reference sequence). The CDR3 DNA reads as TGTGCCAGCAGATATCGACAGGGGCAATCGGAGACCCAGTACTTC. Amino acid sequence: CASRYRQGQSETQYF.

The chain has TRBV6-5 and TRBJ2-2; D ambiguous. There are 14 residues in the CDR3. Germline loops: CDR1 MNHEY, CDR2 SVGAGI. V lost 11 bases to trimming and J lost 4 bases, with 17 bases between them. The CDR3 nucleotides read TGTGCCGCCACCCTCATGAAGGGCACCGGGGAGCTGTTTTTT. Translating gives CAATLMKGTGELFF.

This clone showed up just once. The rearrangement links TRBV19 to TRBJ1-6; TRBD1 matches at 7 bases. The ends lost 6 bases at V and 6 bases at J; junction bases unmatched: 11. Germline V gene sequence: CDR1 LNHDA, CDR2 SQIVND (reference sequence). This CDR3 has 16 residues. The CDR3 loop is CASRTDRAVRNSPLHF. The DNA for the CDR3 is TGTGCCAGTAGAACAGACAGGGCGGTGCGTAATTCACCCCTCCACTTT.

The chain is built from TRBV18 and TRBJ1-1, with 7 bases aligning to TRBD1. Germline lookup yields CDR1 KGHSH and CDR2 LQKENI. The junction had 7 bases not matched to a gene; V was cut back by 5 bases and J by 4 bases. The CDR3 consists of 14 residues. In DNA form, the CDR3 reads TGTGCCAGCTCATGGGGACAGTTGGGCACTGAAGCTTTCTTT. Translation: CASSWGQLGTEAFF.

The rearrangement links TRBV6-2 or TRBV6-3 to TRBJ2-7; 8 bases agree with TRBD2. Germline values: CDR1 MNHEY, CDR2 SVGEGT. This CDR3 contains 16 residues. The trim removed 2 bases at V and 1 base at J, leaving 7 bases unmatched. The CDR3 reads CASSYPAGAFSYEQYF. The CDR3 DNA is TGTGCCAGCAGTTACCCAGCGGGGGCGTTTTCCTACGAGCAGTACTTC.